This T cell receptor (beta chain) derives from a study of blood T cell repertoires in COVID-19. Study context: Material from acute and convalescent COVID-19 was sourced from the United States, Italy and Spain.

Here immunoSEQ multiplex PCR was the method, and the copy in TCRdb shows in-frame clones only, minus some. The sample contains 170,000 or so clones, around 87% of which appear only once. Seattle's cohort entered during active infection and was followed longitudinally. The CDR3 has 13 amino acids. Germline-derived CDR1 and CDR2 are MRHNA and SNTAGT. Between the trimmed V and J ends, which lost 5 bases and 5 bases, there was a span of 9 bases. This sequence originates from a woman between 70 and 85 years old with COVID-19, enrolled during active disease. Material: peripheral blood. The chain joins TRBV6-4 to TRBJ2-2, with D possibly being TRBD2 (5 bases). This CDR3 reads CASSSTTTGELFF. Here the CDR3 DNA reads TGTGCCAGCAGTTCGACTACGACCGGGGAGCTGTTTTTT.